The 5 T cell receptor beta chains in this list originate from one sample, sequenced in a study of blood T cell repertoires in COVID-19. TCRdb's table, derived via immunoSEQ multiplex PCR, lists solely in-frame clones and lacks some. This table has some 83,000 clones, roughly 80% appearing once. Sequencing was done on a sample of peripheral blood. These TCRs come from a man aged 60 to 69 with active or convalescent COVID-19.

The chain links TRBV5-1 to TRBJ1-1; D is unresolved. This CDR3 spans 17 amino acids. Trimming removed 3 bases from V and 0 bases from J, with 18 bases in between. Germline lookup yields CDR1 SGHRS and CDR2 YFSETQ. This CDR3 reads CASSWRAPNNMNTEAFF. The CDR3 DNA reads TGCGCCAGCAGCTGGAGGGCGCCGAACAACATGAACACTGAAGCTTTCTTT. Full variable domain (rest looked up from reference TRBV5-1 and TRBJ1-1): KAGVTQTPRYLIKTRGQQVTLSCSPISGHRSVSWYQQTPGQGLQFLFEYFSETQRNKGNFPGRFSGRQFSNSRSEMNVSTLELGDSALYLCASSWRAPNNMNTEAFFGQGTRLTVV.

This chain connects TRBV3-1 (or the pseudogene TRBV3-2) to TRBJ2-7; 7 positions agree with TRBD1. This CDR3 region has 15 residues. Germline CDR1 is LGHDT and CDR2 is YNNKEL (reference sequence). The V segment lost 4 bases and the J segment 1 base; nucleotides outside the gene matches: 7. CDR3 coding DNA: TGTGCCAGCAGCCGGAAGGGGGCCCGATCCTACGAGCAGTACTTC. This gives the protein CASSRKGARSYEQYF.

CDR3 in DNA: TGCGCCAGCAGCCCGTGGACTAGCGGGGGGGCCGGTTCGGAGACCCAGTACTTC. This codes for CASSPWTSGGAGSETQYF. The rearrangement joins TRBV5-1 to TRBJ2-5, with 15 bases that match TRBD2. The trim removed 4 bases at V and 5 bases at J, leaving 12 bases unmatched. Germline-derived CDR1 and CDR2 are SGHRS and YFSETQ. CDR3 length equals 18 residues.

This chain connects TRBV6-5 to TRBJ1-1; D is unresolved. Trimming took 0 bases from V and 7 from J, leaving 12 bases between them. Germline V gene data show CDR1 as MNHEY and CDR2 as SVGAGI. This CDR3 comprises 14 residues. CDR3 sequence reads: CASSYSIRSDEAFF. The CDR3 DNA reads as TGTGCCAGCAGTTACTCGATCCGATCAGATGAAGCTTTCTTT.

This clone came up a few times. V gene TRBV2 combines with J gene TRBJ1-2; TRBD1 aligns across 7 bases. CDR1 SNHLY and CDR2 FYNNEI come from the germline V gene. The CDR3 is 14 residues long. V lost 4 bases and J lost 6; bases outside the gene matches: 8. CDR3 sequence: CASSAQQGTHGYTF. The CDR3 bases are TGTGCCAGCAGTGCCCAACAGGGGACCCATGGCTACACCTTC.